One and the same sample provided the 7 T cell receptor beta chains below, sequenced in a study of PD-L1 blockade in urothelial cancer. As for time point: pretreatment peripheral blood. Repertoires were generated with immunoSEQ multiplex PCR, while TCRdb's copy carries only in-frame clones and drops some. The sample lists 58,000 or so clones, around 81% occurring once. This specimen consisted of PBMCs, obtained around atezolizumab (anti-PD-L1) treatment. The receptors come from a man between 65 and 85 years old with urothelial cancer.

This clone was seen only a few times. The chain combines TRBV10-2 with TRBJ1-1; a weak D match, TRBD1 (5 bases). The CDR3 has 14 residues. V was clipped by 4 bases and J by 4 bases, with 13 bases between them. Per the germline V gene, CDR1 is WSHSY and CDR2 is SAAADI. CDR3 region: CASSATVVITEAFF. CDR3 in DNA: TGCGCCAGCAGTGCGACAGTTGTCATCACTGAAGCTTTCTTT.

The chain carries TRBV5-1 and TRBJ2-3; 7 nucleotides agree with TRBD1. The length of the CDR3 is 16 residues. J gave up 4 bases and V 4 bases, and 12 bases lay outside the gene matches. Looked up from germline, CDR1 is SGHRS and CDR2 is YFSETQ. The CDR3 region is CASSDTRQGGADTQYF. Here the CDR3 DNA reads TGCGCCAGCAGCGATACAAGACAGGGCGGCGCAGATACGCAGTATTTT.

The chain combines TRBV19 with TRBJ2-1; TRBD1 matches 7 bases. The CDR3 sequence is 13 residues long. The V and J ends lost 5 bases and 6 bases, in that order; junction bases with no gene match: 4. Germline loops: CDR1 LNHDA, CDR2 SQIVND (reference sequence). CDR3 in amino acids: CASSPTGPNEQFF. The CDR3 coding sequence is TGTGCCAGTAGTCCGACAGGGCCCAATGAGCAGTTCTTC.

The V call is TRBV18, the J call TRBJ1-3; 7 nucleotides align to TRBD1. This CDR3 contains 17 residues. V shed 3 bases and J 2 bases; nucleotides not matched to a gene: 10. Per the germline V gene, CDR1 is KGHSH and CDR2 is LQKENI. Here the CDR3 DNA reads TGTGCCAGCTCACCCTCCACTGTGACAGGGACTGGAAACACCATATATTTT. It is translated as CASSPSTVTGTGNTIYF.

The CDR3 bases are TGCGCCAGCAGCTCCCGGTGGGGTCAGGGGGCGCCTGGCTACACCTTC. Translating gives CASSSRWGQGAPGYTF. The chain is built from TRBV5-1 and TRBJ1-2; 8 bases fit TRBD1. This CDR3 is 16 amino acids long. Germline CDR1 and CDR2: SGHRS and YFSETQ. J was trimmed by 7 bases and V by 3 bases; bases with no gene match: 14.

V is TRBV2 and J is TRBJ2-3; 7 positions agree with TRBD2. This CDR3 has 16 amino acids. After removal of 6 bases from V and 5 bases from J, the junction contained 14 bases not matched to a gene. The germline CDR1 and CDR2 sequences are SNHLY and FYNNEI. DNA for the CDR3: TGTGCCAGCAGCCCCGGGGGGTATAGACTTCAAGATACGCAGTATTTT. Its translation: CASSPGGYRLQDTQYF.

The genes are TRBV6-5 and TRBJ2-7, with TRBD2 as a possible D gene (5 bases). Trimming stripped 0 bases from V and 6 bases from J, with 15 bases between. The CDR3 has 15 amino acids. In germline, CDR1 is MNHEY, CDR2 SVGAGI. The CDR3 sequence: CASSYSARASTEQYF. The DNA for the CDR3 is TGTGCCAGCAGTTACTCCGCGAGGGCCTCAACCGAGCAGTACTTC.